Listed below are T cell receptor beta chains from one sample, sequenced in a study of blood T cell repertoires in COVID-19. Generated by immunoSEQ multiplex PCR, the TCRdb table keeps only in-frame clones and is missing some. The sample holds approximately 240,000 clones, about 79% seen once. Sequenced material: PBMCs or T cells enriched from blood (not recorded which). The receptors stem from a woman aged 40 to 50 with acute COVID-19. CDR3s include the opening cysteine and the closing phenylalanine or tryptophan. D genes are given only for firm matches. Clone size is stated in some rows and not others, as once, few, many or a class when expanded.

abundance	d_gene	v_gene	j_gene	CDR3aa	CDR3nt
NA	TRBD1	TRBV11-2	TRBJ2-7	CASSPIEAGGGYEQYF	TGTGCCAGCAGCCCCATCGAGGCAGGGGGTGGATACGAGCAGTACTTC
NA	NA	TRBV2	TRBJ2-1	CASSRDNYNEQFF	TGTGCCAGCAGCAGGGACAACTACAATGAGCAGTTCTTC
NA	NA	TRBV7-2	TRBJ1-5	CASSLVADQPQHF	TGTGCCAGCAGCTTAGTGGCCGATCAGCCCCAGCATTTT
NA	NA	TRBV3-1/TRBV3-2	TRBJ1-5	CASSQSNNQPQHF	TGTGCCAGCAGCCAAAGCAACAATCAGCCCCAGCATTTT
NA	TRBD2	TRBV7-3	TRBJ2-1	CASSPGGSGGPDEQFF	TGTGCCAGCAGCCCCGGGGGGAGCGGGGGGCCGGATGAGCAGTTCTTC
NA	NA	TRBV15	TRBJ1-3	CATSREQGTRGNTIYF	TGTGCCACCAGCAGGGAGCAGGGGACGCGTGGAAACACCATATATTTT
NA	TRBD2	TRBV7-8	TRBJ2-7	CASSFSARTSGSYEQYF	TGTGCCAGCAGCTTCTCCGCTCGGACTAGCGGGTCCTACGAGCAGTACTTC
NA	NA	TRBV6-5	TRBJ1-6	CASSADREISPLHF	TGTGCCAGCAGCGCGGACAGAGAAATTTCACCCCTCCACTTT
NA	TRBD2	TRBV2	TRBJ2-5	CASSEALRVGLAGNQETQYF	TGTGCCAGCAGTGAAGCGCTTCGAGTTGGGCTAGCGGGGAACCAAGAGACCCAGTACTTC
NA	TRBD1	TRBV7-3	TRBJ1-6	CASSQGTENSPLHF	TGTGCCAGCAGCCAGGGGACAGAAAATTCACCCCTCCACTTT
NA	NA	TRBV18	TRBJ2-3	CASSPGLRADTQYF	TGTGCCAGCTCACCAGGTTTGAGGGCAGATACGCAGTATTTT
NA	TRBD1	TRBV5-1	TRBJ1-5	CASSIGGQGVNQPQHF	TGCGCCAGCAGCATAGGGGGACAGGGGGTCAATCAGCCCCAGCATTTT
NA	NA	TRBV2	TRBJ1-1	CASTGHRRATEAFF	TGTGCCAGCACGGGACATAGGCGGGCCACTGAAGCTTTCTTT
NA	TRBD2	TRBV10-2	TRBJ2-7	CASSESTSGRYEQYF	TGCGCCAGCAGTGAGTCGACTAGCGGGCGTTACGAGCAGTACTTC
NA	NA	TRBV18	TRBJ2-2	CASSPNLADFTGELFF	TGTGCCAGCTCACCAAATCTTGCTGACTTTACCGGGGAGCTGTTTTTT
NA	NA	TRBV23-1	TRBJ1-1	CASSQGGTEAFF	TGCGCCAGCAGTCAAGGGGGGACTGAAGCTTTCTTT
NA	NA	TRBV4-2	TRBJ1-1	CASSQGAISKNTEAFF	TGTGCCAGCAGCCAAGGGGCGATCTCAAAGAACACTGAAGCTTTCTTT
NA	NA	TRBV12-3/TRBV12-4	TRBJ2-7	CASSETRPYEQYF	TGTGCCAGCAGTGAGACAAGACCCTACGAGCAGTACTTC
few	NA	TRBV7-9	TRBJ2-2	CASSLELALAGELFF	TGTGCCAGCAGCTTAGAACTAGCTTTAGCCGGGGAGCTGTTTTTT
NA	NA	TRBV2	TRBJ1-5	CASSSGIQPQHF	TGTGCCAGCAGCTCAGGGATACAGCCCCAGCATTTT
NA	TRBD2	TRBV7-9	TRBJ2-5	CASSLDWGLGQETQYF	TGTGCCAGCAGCTTAGACTGGGGACTAGGCCAAGAGACCCAGTACTTC
NA	NA	TRBV10-1	TRBJ2-7	CASSEYDGAVEQYF	TGCGCCAGCAGTGAGTACGATGGGGCAGTCGAGCAGTACTTC
NA	TRBD2	TRBV5-8	TRBJ2-7	CASVGLAGRYEQYF	TGTGCCAGCGTCGGACTAGCGGGAAGGTACGAGCAGTACTTC
NA	NA	TRBV28	TRBJ1-1	CASTHGRGAYTEAFF	TGTGCCAGCACCCACGGGCGGGGGGCGTACACTGAAGCTTTCTTT
NA	NA	TRBV18	TRBJ2-1	CASSSRGNEQFF	TGTGCCAGCTCGAGCAGGGGAAATGAGCAGTTCTTC
NA	NA	TRBV7-6	TRBJ2-1	CASSLRVEQIPNEQFF	TGTGCCAGCAGCTTACGTGTCGAACAGATTCCGAATGAGCAGTTCTTC
NA	TRBD1	TRBV5-6	TRBJ1-5	CASSAGADRGSNQPQHF	TGTGCCAGCAGCGCTGGGGCTGACAGGGGGAGCAATCAGCCCCAGCATTTT
NA	NA	TRBV6-5	TRBJ2-5	CASSIGQRETQYF	TGTGCCAGCAGCATCGGACAGAGAGAGACCCAGTACTTC
NA	TRBD2	TRBV29-1	TRBJ2-7	CSVVLSGAYEQYF	TGCAGCGTTGTCCTTAGCGGGGCCTACGAGCAGTACTTC
NA	TRBD2	TRBV30	TRBJ2-5	CAWRPGLAGGHEETQYF	TGTGCCTGGAGGCCGGGACTAGCGGGGGGGCATGAGGAGACCCAGTACTTC
NA	TRBD2	TRBV27	TRBJ2-2	CATSSVLAGGHTGELFF	TGTGCCACCTCTAGTGTCCTAGCGGGGGGTCACACCGGGGAGCTGTTTTTT
once	NA	TRBV7-9	TRBJ1-2	CASSLAGDPYGYTF	TGTGCCAGCAGCTTAGCCGGGGATCCTTATGGCTACACCTTC
NA	TRBD1	TRBV6-5	TRBJ2-3	CASSIGQGPTDTQYF	TGTGCCAGCAGTATAGGACAGGGTCCCACAGATACGCAGTATTTT
NA	TRBD1	TRBV9	TRBJ2-7	CASSVRDRDYEQYF	TGTGCCAGCAGCGTCCGGGACAGGGACTACGAGCAGTACTTC